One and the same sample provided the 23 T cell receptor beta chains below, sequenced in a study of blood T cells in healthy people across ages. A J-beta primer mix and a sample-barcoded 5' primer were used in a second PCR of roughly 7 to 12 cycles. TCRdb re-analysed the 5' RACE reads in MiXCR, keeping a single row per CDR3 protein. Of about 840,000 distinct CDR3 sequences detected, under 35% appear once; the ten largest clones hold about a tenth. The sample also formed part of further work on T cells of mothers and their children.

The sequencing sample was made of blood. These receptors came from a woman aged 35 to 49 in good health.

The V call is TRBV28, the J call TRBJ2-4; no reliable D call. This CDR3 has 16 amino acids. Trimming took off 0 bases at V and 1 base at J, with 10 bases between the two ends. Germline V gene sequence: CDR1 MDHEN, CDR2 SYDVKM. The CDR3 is CASSLWANGAKNIQYF. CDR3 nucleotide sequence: TGTGCCAGCAGTTTATGGGCCAATGGGGCCAAAAACATTCAGTACTTC.

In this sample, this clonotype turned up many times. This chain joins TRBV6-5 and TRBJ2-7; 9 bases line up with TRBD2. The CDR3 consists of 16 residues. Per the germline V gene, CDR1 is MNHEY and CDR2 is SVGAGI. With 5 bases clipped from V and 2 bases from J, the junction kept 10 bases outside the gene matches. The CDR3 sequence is CASSRDLAGVAYEQYF. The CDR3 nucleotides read TGTGCCAGCAGTAGAGACTTAGCGGGGGTTGCCTACGAGCAGTACTTC.

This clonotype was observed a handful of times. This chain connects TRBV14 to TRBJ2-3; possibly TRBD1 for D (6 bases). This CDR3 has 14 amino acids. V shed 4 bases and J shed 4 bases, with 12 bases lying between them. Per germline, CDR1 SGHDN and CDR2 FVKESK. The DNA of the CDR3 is TGTGCCAGCAGCCCTTATCGGACAGCAGATACGCAGTATTTT. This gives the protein CASSPYRTADTQYF.

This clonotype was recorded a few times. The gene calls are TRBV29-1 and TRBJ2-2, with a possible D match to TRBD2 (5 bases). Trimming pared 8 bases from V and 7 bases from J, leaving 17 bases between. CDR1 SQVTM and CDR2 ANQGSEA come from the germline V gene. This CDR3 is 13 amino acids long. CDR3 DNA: TGCAGCACCCAGGACTGGGTGGTCGGGGAGCTGTTTTTT. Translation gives CSTQDWVVGELFF.

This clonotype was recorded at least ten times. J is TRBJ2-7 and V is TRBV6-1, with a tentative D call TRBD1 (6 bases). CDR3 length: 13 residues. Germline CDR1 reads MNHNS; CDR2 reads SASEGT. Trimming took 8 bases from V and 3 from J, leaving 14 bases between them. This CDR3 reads CASESTGLYEQYF. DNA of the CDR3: TGTGCCAGCGAGTCTACAGGGCTCTACGAGCAGTACTTC.

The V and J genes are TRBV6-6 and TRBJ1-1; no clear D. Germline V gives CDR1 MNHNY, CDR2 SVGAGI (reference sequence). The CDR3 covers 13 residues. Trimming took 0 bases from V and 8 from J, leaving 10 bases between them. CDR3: CASSYSRESEAFF. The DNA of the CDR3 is TGTGCCAGCAGTTACTCGAGGGAATCCGAAGCTTTCTTT.

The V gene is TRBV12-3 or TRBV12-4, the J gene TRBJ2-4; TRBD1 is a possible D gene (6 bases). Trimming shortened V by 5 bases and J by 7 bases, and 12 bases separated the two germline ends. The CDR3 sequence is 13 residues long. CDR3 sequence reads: CASSGQGINIQYF. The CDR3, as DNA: TGTGCCAGCAGTGGTCAGGGGATCAACATTCAGTACTTC.

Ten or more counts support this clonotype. The CDR3 bases are TGCGCCAGCAGCTTGGCGGTAGCGGGACTGGTAGCGCAGTATTTT. The encoded protein is CASSLAVAGLVAQYF. V and J are TRBV5-1 and TRBJ2-3; 8 bases are shared with TRBD2. V gave up 0 bases and J gave up 10 bases; unmatched junction bases: 10. CDR1 is SGHRS, CDR2 YFSETQ, per germline. The CDR3 has 15 amino acids.

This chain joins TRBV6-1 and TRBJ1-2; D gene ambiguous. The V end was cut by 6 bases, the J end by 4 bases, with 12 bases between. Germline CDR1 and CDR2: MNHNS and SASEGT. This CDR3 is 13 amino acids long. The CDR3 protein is CASSSDPLYGYTF. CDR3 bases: TGTGCCAGCAGCTCGGACCCACTCTATGGCTACACCTTC.

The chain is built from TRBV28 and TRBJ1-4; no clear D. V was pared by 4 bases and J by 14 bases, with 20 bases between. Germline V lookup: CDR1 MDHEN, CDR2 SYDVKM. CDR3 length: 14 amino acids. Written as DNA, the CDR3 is TGTGCCAGCAGTTCCCGGACTGGGAAATTTGGGCTGTTTTTT. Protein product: CASSSRTGKFGLFF.

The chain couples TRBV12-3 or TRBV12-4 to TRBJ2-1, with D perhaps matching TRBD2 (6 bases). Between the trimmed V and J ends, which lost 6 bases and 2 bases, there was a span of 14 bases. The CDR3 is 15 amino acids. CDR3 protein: CASRPAGLTYNEQFF. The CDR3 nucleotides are TGTGCCAGCAGACCAGCGGGCCTTACCTACAATGAGCAGTTCTTC.

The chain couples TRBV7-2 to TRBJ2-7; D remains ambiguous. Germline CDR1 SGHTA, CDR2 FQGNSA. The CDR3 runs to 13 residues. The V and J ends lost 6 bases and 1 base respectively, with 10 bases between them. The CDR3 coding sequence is TGTGCCAGCAGGCCCAGCGCGTCCTACGAGCAGTACTTC. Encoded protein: CASRPSASYEQYF.

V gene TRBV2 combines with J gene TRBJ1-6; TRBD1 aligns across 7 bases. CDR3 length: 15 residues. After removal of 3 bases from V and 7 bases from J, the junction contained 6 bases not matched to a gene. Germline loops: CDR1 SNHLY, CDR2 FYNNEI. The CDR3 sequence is CASSDDRAGNSPLHF. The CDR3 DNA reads TGTGCCAGCAGTGACGACAGGGCAGGCAATTCACCCCTCCACTTT.

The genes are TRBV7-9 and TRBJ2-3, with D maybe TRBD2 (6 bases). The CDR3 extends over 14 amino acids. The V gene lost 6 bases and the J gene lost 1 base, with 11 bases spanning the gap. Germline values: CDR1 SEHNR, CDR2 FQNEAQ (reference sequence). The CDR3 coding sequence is TGTGCCAGCAGGCGGGACCTCCGCACAGATACGCAGTATTTT. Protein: CASRRDLRTDTQYF. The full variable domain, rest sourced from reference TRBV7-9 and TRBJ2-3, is DTGVSQNPRHKITKRGQNVTFRCDPISEHNRLYWYRQTLGQGPEFLTYFQNEAQLEKSRLLSDRFSAERPKGSFSTLEIQRTEQGDSAMYLCASRRDLRTDTQYFGPGTRLTVL.

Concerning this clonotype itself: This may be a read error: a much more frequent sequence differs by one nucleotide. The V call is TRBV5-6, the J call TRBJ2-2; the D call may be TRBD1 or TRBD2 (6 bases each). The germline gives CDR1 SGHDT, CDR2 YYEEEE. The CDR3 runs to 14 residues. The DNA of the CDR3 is TGTGCCAACAGCTTGGAGGGGGGCACCGGGGAGCTGTTTTTT. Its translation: CANSLEGGTGELFF.

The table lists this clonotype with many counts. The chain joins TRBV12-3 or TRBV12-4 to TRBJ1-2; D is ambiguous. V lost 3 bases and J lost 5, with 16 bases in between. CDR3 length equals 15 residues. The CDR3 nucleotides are TGTGCCAGCAGTTTGCACACCATTGGGAGATATGGCTACACCTTC. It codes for CASSLHTIGRYGYTF.

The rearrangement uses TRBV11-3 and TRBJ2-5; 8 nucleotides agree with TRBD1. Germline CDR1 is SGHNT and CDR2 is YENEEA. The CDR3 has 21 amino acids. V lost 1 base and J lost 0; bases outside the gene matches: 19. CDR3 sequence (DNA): TGTGCCAGCAGCTTAGGTCCTCGCCGGGGCCCGGACAGGGTTCACCAAGAGACCCAGTACTTC. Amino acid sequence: CASSLGPRRGPDRVHQETQYF.

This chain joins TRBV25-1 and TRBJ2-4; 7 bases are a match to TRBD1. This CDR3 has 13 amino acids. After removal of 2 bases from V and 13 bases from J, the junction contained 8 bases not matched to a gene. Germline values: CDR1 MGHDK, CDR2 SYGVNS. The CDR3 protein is CASSEPGGNEQYF. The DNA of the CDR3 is TGTGCCAGCAGTGAACCAGGGGGAAATGAGCAGTACTTC. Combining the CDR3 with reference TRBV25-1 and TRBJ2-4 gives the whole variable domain EADIYQTPRYLVIGTGKKITLECSQTMGHDKMYWYQQDPGMELHLIHYSYGVNSTEKGDLSSESTVSRIRTEHFPLTLESARPSHTSQYLCASSEPGGNEQYFGAGTRLSVL.

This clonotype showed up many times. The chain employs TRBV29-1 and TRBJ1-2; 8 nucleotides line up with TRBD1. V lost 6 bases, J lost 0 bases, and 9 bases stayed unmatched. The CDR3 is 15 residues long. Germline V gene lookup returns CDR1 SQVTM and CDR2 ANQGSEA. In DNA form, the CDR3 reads TGCAGCGTCGATATTAACAGGGGGGCTAACTATGGCTACACCTTC. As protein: CSVDINRGANYGYTF.

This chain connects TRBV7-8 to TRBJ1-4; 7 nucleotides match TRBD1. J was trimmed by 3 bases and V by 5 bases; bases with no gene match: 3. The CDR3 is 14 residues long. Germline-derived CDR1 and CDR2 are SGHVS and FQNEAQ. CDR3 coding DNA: TGTGCCAGCAGCGCTACAGGGGCTAATGAAAAACTGTTTTTT. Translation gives CASSATGANEKLFF.

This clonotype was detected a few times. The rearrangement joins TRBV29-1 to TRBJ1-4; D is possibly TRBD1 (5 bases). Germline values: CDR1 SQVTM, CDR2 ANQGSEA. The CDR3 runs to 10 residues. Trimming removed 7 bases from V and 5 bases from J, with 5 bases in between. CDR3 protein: CSGGNEKLFF. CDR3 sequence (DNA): TGCAGCGGGGGGAATGAAAAACTGTTTTTT.

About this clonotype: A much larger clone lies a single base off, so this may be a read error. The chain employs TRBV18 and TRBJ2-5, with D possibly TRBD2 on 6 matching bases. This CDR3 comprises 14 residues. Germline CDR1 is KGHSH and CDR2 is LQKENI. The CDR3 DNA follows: TGTGCCAGCTCACCACGGCGGGGATTGGAGACCCGGTACTTC. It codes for CASSPRRGLETRYF.

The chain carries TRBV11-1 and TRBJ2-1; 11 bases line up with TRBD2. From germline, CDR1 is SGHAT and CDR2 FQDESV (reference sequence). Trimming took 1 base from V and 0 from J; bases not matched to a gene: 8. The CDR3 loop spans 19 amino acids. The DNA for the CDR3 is TGTGCCAGCAGCTTAGGGCCTAGCGGGGGGACAAGCTCCTACAATGAGCAGTTCTTC. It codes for CASSLGPSGGTSSYNEQFF.